A selection of T cell receptor beta chains follows, all from one sample in a study of blood T cell repertoires in COVID-19. Data came from immunoSEQ multiplex PCR; TCRdb stores just in-frame clones and leaves some out. Of a few hundred thousand clones listed, about 83% are singletons. Sequences were obtained from peripheral blood. These receptors were taken from a man aged 50 to 59 with active or convalescent COVID-19. Both conserved end residues are part of each CDR3. A D gene is named only where the DNA matches it firmly. Clone size appears in some rows only: once, few, many, or a class for an expanded clone.

>-|-|TRBV7-2|TRBJ2-1
CASKVGGTRNEQFF
TGTGCCAGCAAAGTAGGGGGAACGAGGAATGAGCAGTTCTTC
>-|-|TRBV4-1|TRBJ1-5
CASSQDWPGNQPQHF
TGCGCCAGCAGCCAAGATTGGCCAGGCAATCAGCCCCAGCATTTT
>-|-|TRBV30|TRBJ1-6
CAWSEGVASPLHF
TGTGCCTGGAGTGAGGGGGTAGCTTCACCCCTCCACTTT
>-|-|TRBV4-2|TRBJ1-2
CASSQGESDYTF
TGTGCCAGCAGCCAAGGTGAGAGCGACTACACCTTC
>-|TRBD1|TRBV9|TRBJ1-2
CASSSPRGGDRVVYGYTF
TGTGCCAGCAGCTCACCGAGGGGAGGGGACAGGGTCGTCTATGGCTACACCTTC
>-|-|TRBV18|TRBJ1-5
CASSSSTGNSNQPQHF
TGTGCCAGCTCGAGCAGTACAGGGAATAGCAATCAGCCCCAGCATTTT
>-|TRBD1|TRBV9|TRBJ1-1
CASSPWTGDIGAFF
TGTGCCAGCAGCCCATGGACAGGGGATATCGGAGCTTTCTTT
>-|TRBD1|TRBV7-9|TRBJ2-7
CASSWGTGGEQYF
TGTGCCAGCAGCTGGGGGACAGGCGGCGAGCAGTACTTC
>-|TRBD1|TRBV11-2|TRBJ2-7
CASSQDRGRVYEQYF
TGTGCCAGCAGCCAGGACAGGGGGCGCGTGTACGAGCAGTACTTC
>-|-|TRBV6-5|TRBJ2-1
CASSYTTDYNEQFF
TGTGCCAGCAGTTACACGACAGATTACAATGAGCAGTTCTTC
>-|TRBD1|TRBV27|TRBJ1-5
CASSLRGWERGQGFDQPQHF
TGTGCCAGCAGTTTAAGGGGTTGGGAGAGGGGACAGGGCTTCGATCAGCCCCAGCATTTT
>-|-|TRBV28|TRBJ1-5
CASSLTPGYSNQPQHF
TGTGCCAGCAGTCTCACACCAGGTTATAGCAATCAGCCCCAGCATTTT
>-|TRBD2|TRBV9|TRBJ2-5
CASSLGLAGGGSETQYF
TGTGCCAGCAGCCTCGGACTAGCGGGAGGGGGGTCGGAGACCCAGTACTTC
>few|-|TRBV29-1|TRBJ1-4
CSVEGGGSSEKLFF
TGCAGCGTTGAAGGGGGGGGATCCAGTGAAAAACTGTTTTTT
>-|TRBD1|TRBV14|TRBJ1-6
CASSQTGGSYNSPLHF
TGTGCCAGCAGCCAAACAGGGGGCTCCTATAATTCACCCCTCCACTTT
>-|-|TRBV4-1|TRBJ1-5
CASSHPGGNNQPQHF
TGCGCCAGCAGCCACCCCGGGGGGAACAATCAGCCCCAGCATTTT
>-|-|TRBV27|TRBJ2-7
CASSTGGAYEQYF
TGTGCCAGCAGTACAGGGGGGGCCTACGAGCAGTACTTC
>-|-|TRBV6-5|TRBJ1-6
CASTEGPNSGSPLHF
TGTGCCAGCACCGAAGGTCCCAATAGCGGGTCACCCCTCCACTTT
>-|-|TRBV7-9|TRBJ2-1
CASSGTGNEQFF
TGTGCCAGCAGCGGAACAGGGAATGAGCAGTTCTTC
>-|TRBD1|TRBV5-8|TRBJ1-1
CASLLDRERGTEAFF
TGTGCCAGCCTCTTGGACAGGGAGCGGGGCACTGAAGCTTTCTTT
>-|TRBD2|TRBV4-2|TRBJ2-2
CASSQATTAGGPKELFF
TGTGCCAGCAGCCAAGCGACTACGGCGGGGGGGCCCAAGGAGCTGTTTTTT
>few|-|TRBV12-3/TRBV12-4|TRBJ1-5
CASSSNRDQPQHF
TGTGCCAGCAGTTCTAACAGGGATCAGCCCCAGCATTTT
>-|TRBD2|TRBV2|TRBJ2-4
CASSDGGGRYKNIQYF
TGTGCCAGCAGTGATGGGGGAGGGCGCTACAAAAACATTCAGTACTTC
>-|-|TRBV7-2|TRBJ1-3
CASSLGGLQSGNTIYF
TGTGCCAGCAGCTTAGGAGGACTTCAATCTGGAAACACCATATATTTT
>-|TRBD2|TRBV10-3|TRBJ2-1
CAISGTSGSIDEQFF
TGTGCCATCAGCGGGACTAGCGGGAGCATCGATGAGCAGTTCTTC
>-|TRBD1|TRBV19|TRBJ1-6
CASSMTGVSSPLHF
TGTGCCAGTAGTATGACAGGGGTTTCATCACCCCTCCACTTT
>-|-|TRBV18|TRBJ1-1
CASSPRGSLQGTEAFF
TGTGCCAGCTCACCAAGGGGTAGTCTTCAGGGGACTGAAGCTTTCTTT
>many|TRBD2|TRBV30|TRBJ2-3
CAWSVRERDTQYF
TGTGCCTGGAGTGTGCGGGAGAGGGATACGCAGTATTTT
>-|-|TRBV6-2/TRBV6-3|TRBJ2-5
CASSFSGLRETQYF
TGTGCCAGCAGTTTTAGCGGTCTTAGGGAGACCCAGTACTTC
>once|TRBD1|TRBV9|TRBJ2-7
CASSKHGQGKNLFYEQYF
TGTGCCAGCAGCAAACATGGACAGGGAAAGAACCTATTCTACGAGCAGTACTTC